Detailed here is one TCR beta chain. Antigen: not known. These data come from a study of blood T cells in healthy people across ages. Regarding the study as a whole: Lack of knowledge of donor CMV status possibly confounded expanded clonotype changes.

The CDR3 has 15 residues. CDR1 DFQATT and CDR2 SNEGSKA come from the germline V gene (reference sequence). V shed 6 bases and J 1 base; nucleotides not matched to a gene: 8. Alongside a J-beta primer mix, a sample-barcoded 5' primer served in a second PCR lasting roughly 6 to 11 cycles. TCRdb recomputed calls from the 5' RACE reads with MiXCR, one row per CDR3 protein. The sample carries about a million distinct CDR3 sequences, about two fifths recorded once. Sequencing used blood. This TCR came from a man between 18 and 29 years old in good health. The rearrangement joins TRBV20-1 to TRBJ2-1, with 8 bases that match TRBD1. CDR3 protein: CSALIQGVSYNEQFF. In DNA form, the CDR3 reads TGCAGTGCCCTAATACAGGGGGTATCCTACAATGAGCAGTTCTTC.